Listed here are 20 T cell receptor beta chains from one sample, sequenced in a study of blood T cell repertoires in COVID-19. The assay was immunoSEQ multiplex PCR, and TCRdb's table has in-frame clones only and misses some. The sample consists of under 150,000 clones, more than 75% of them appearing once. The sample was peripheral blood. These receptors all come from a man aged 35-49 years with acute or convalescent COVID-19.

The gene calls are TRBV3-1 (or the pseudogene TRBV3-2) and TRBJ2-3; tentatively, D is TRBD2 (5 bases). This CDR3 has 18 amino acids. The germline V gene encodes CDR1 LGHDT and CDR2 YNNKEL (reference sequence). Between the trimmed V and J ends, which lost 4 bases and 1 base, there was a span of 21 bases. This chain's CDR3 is CASSPDDKRGGGTDTQYF. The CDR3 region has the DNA TGTGCCAGCAGCCCCGATGATAAACGGGGTGGCGGCACAGATACGCAGTATTTT.

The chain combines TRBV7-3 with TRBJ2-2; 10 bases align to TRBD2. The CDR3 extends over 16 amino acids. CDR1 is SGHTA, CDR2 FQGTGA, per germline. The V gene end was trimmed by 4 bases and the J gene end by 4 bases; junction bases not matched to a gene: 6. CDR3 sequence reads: CASSSPQRGGTGELFF. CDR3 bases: TGTGCCAGCAGCTCGCCCCAGCGGGGGGGCACCGGGGAGCTGTTTTTT. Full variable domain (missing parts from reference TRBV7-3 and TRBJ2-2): GAGVSQTPSNKVTEKGKYVELRCDPISGHTALYWYRQSLGQGPEFLIYFQGTGAADDSGLPNDRFFAVRPEGSVSTLKIQRTERGDSAVYLCASSSPQRGGTGELFFGEGSRLTVL.

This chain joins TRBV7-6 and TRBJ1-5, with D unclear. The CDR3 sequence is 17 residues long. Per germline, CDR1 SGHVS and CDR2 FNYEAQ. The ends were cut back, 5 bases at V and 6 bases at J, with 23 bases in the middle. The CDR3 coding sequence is TGTGCCAGCAGCCCCGGGGTGGGCGGGGTCGTGGGTCAGCCCCAGCATTTT. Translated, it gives CASSPGVGGVVGQPQHF.

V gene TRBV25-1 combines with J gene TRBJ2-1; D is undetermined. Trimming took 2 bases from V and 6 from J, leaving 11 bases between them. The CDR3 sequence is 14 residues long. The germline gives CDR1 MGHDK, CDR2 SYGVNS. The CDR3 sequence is CASSELGQINEQFF. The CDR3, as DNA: TGTGCCAGCAGTGAACTGGGCCAGATCAATGAGCAGTTCTTC. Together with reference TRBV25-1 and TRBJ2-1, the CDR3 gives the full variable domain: EADIYQTPRYLVIGTGKKITLECSQTMGHDKMYWYQQDPGMELHLIHYSYGVNSTEKGDLSSESTVSRIRTEHFPLTLESARPSHTSQYLCASSELGQINEQFFGPGTRLTVL.

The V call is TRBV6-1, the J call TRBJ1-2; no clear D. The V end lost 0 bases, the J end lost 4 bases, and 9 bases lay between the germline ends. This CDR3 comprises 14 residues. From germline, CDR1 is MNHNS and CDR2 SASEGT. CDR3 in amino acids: CASSEARGFYGYTF. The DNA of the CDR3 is TGTGCCAGCAGTGAAGCGCGGGGTTTCTATGGCTACACCTTC.

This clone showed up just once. CDR3 sequence reads: CASSVVPGNEQFF. The DNA of the CDR3 is TGTGCCAGCAGCGTAGTTCCCGGGAATGAGCAGTTCTTC. J is TRBJ2-1 and V is TRBV9; D uncertain. The germline V gene encodes CDR1 SGDLS and CDR2 YYNGEE. V was pared by 0 bases and J by 7 bases, with 8 bases between. The CDR3 length is 13 residues.

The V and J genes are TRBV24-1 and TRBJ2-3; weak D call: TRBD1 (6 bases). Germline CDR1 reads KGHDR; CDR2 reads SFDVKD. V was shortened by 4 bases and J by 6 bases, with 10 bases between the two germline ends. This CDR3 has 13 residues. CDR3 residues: CATSENTGDTQYF. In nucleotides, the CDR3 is TGTGCCACCAGTGAGAACACAGGGGATACGCAGTATTTT.

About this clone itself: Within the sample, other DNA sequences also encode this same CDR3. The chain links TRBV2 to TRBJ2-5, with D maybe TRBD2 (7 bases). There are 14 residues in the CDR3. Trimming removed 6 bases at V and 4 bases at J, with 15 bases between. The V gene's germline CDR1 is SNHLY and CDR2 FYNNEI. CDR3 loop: CASSRTGGGETQYF. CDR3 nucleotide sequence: TGTGCCAGCAGCCGAACGGGGGGCGGAGAGACCCAGTACTTC.

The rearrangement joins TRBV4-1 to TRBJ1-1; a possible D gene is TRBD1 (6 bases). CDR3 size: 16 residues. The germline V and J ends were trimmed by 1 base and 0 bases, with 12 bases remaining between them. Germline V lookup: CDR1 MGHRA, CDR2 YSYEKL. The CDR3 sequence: CASSQAGGILNTEAFF. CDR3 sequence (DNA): TGCGCCAGCAGCCAAGCTGGGGGCATTCTGAACACTGAAGCTTTCTTT.

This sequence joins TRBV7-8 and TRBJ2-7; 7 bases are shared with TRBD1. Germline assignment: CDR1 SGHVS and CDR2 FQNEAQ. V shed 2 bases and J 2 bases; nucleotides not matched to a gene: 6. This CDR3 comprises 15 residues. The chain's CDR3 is CASSLNDRATYEQYF. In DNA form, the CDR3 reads TGTGCCAGCAGCTTAAACGACAGGGCGACCTACGAGCAGTACTTC.

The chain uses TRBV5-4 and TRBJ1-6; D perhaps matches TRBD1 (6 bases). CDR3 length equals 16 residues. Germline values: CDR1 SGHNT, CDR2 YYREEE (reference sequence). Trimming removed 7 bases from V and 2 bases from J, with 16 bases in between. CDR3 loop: CASGIQGAPYNSPLHF. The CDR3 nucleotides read TGTGCCAGCGGAATACAGGGTGCTCCCTATAATTCACCCCTCCACTTT.

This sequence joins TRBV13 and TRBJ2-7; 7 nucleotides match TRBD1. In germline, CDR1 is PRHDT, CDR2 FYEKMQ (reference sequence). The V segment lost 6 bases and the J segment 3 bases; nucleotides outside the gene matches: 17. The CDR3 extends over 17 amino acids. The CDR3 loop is CASSPNPRDSQFYEQYF. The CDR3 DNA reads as TGTGCCAGCAGTCCGAACCCCCGGGACAGCCAATTCTACGAGCAGTACTTC.

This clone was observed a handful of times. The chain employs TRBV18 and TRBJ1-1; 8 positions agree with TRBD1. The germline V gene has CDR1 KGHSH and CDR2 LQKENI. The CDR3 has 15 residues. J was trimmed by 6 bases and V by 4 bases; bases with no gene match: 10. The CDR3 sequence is CASSRVQTQGAEAFF. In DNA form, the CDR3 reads TGTGCCAGCTCACGAGTCCAAACACAGGGGGCTGAAGCTTTCTTT.

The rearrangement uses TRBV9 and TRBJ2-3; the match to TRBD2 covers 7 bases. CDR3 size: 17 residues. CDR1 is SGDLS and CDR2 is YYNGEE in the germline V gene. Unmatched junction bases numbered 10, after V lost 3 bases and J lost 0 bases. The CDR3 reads CASSAMLSGGSTDTQYF. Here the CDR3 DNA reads TGTGCCAGCAGCGCCATGTTGTCCGGGGGGAGCACAGATACGCAGTATTTT.

CDR3 sequence reads: CSVEVQGLREAFF. The CDR3 DNA is TGCAGCGTTGAGGTACAGGGGTTGCGGGAAGCTTTCTTT. The rearrangement joins TRBV29-1 to TRBJ1-1, with TRBD1 identical over 7 bases. This CDR3 comprises 13 residues. The germline V gene has CDR1 SQVTM and CDR2 ANQGSEA. The ends lost 3 bases at V and 8 bases at J; junction bases unmatched: 9. The variable domain in full, completed from reference TRBV29-1 and TRBJ1-1, reads SAVISQKPSRDICQRGTSLTIQCQVDSQVTMMFWYRQQPGQSLTLIATANQGSEATYESGFVIDKFPISRPNLTFSTLTVSNMSPEDSSIYLCSVEVQGLREAFFGQGTRLTVV.

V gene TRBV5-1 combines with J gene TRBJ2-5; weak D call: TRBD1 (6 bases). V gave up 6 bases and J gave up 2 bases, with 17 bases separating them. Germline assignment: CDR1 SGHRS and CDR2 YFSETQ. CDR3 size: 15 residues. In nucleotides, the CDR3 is TGCGCCAGCACCCTCATGGGGGCCGAACAAGAGACCCAGTACTTC. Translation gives CASTLMGAEQETQYF.

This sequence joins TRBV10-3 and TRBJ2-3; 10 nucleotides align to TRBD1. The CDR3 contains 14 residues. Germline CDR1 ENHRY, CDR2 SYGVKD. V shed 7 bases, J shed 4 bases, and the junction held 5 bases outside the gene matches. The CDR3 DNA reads TGTGCCATCAATAGACAGGGGGCCTCAGATACGCAGTATTTT. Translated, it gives CAINRQGASDTQYF.

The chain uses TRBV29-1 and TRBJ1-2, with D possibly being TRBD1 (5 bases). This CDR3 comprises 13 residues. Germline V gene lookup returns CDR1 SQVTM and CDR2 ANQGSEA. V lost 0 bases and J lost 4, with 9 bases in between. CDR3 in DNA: TGCAGCGTTGAAGACCCAGGGCTCTATGGCTACACCTTC. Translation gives CSVEDPGLYGYTF.

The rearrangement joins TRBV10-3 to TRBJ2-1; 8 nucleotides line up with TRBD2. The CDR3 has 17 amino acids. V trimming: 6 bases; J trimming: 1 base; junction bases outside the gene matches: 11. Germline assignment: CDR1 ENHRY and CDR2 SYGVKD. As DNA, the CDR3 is TGTGCCATCAGGGTTGGGACCCGGGGGGGATCCTACAATGAGCAGTTCTTC. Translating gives CAIRVGTRGGSYNEQFF.

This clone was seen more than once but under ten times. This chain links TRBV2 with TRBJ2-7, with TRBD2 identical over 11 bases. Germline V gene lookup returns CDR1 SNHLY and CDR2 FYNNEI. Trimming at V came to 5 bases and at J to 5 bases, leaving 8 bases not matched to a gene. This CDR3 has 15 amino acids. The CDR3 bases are TGTGCCAGCAGTAGCCCCGGGACTAGCGGCCACGAGCAGTACTTC. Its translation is CASSSPGTSGHEQYF.